Below, 23 T cell receptor beta chains from the same sample are listed, as sequenced in a study of cytomegalovirus exposure and HLA in healthy donors. Amplification used 60 Vbeta primers and 13 Jbeta primers. The assay was immunoSEQ multiplex PCR, and TCRdb's table has in-frame clones only and misses some. The profile shows around 160,000 clones, 60% to 85% of them singletons. Sequenced: PBMCs. The receptors were sampled from a man aged 35-49 years in good health and CMV-seropositive.

V is TRBV15 and J is TRBJ2-1, with D maybe TRBD2 (5 bases). This CDR3 comprises 13 residues. The V gene lost 4 bases and the J gene lost 6 bases, with 10 bases spanning the gap. Germline CDR1 LNHNV, CDR2 YYDKDF (reference sequence). This CDR3 is CATSIRGSNEQFF. CDR3 nucleotides: TGTGCCACCAGCATTCGGGGTAGCAATGAGCAGTTCTTC.

The chain has TRBV18 and TRBJ2-7, with 10 positions matching TRBD2. The CDR3 contains 18 residues. J lost 4 bases, V lost 3 bases, and 15 bases had no gene match. The germline V gene encodes CDR1 KGHSH and CDR2 LQKENI. CDR3 residues: CASSPLGLAGGILYEQYF. The CDR3 DNA follows: TGTGCCAGCTCACCGCTTGGGTTAGCGGGGGGAATACTATACGAGCAGTACTTC.

The table lists this clone with a few counts. Germline is not matched at one junction end, which may reflect a read error. The chain uses TRBV7-9 and TRBJ2-7; D is unclear. Per germline, CDR1 SEHNR and CDR2 FQNEAQ (reference sequence). The CDR3 contains 12 residues. As DNA, the CDR3 is TGTTCCAGCAGCTTAGGGTCGGGCGAGCAGTACTTC. It encodes CSSSLGSGEQYF. The full variable domain, with the rest looked up from reference TRBV7-9 and TRBJ2-7, is DTGVSQNPRHKITKRGQNVTFRCDPISEHNRLYWYRQTLGQGPEFLTYFQNEAQLEKSRLLSDRFSAERPKGSFSTLEIQRTEQGDSAMYLCSSSLGSGEQYFGPGTRLTVT.

This clone came up once. The chain carries TRBV6-1 and TRBJ2-7; 8 nucleotides agree with TRBD1. From germline, CDR1 is MNHNS and CDR2 SASEGT. J gave up 4 bases and V 4 bases, and 3 bases lay outside the gene matches. The CDR3 length is 13 residues. CDR3 residues: CASSGTGGYEQYF. Here the CDR3 DNA reads TGTGCCAGCAGTGGCACAGGGGGGTACGAGCAGTACTTC.

The V call is TRBV25-1, the J call TRBJ1-4; D unresolved. CDR3 size: 15 residues. The germline CDR1 and CDR2 sequences are MGHDK and SYGVNS. V was cut by 1 base and J by 7 bases, with 13 bases left in between. The CDR3 DNA is TGTGCCAGCAGTGAATCGAAGAGTATCCGTGAAAAACTGTTTTTT. Residues: CASSESKSIREKLFF.

V usage is TRBV5-1 and J usage is TRBJ1-6; no reliable D call. The CDR3 runs 15 residues. Germline V gene lookup returns CDR1 SGHRS and CDR2 YFSETQ. Trimming removed 1 base from V and 4 bases from J, with 9 bases in between. The CDR3 coding sequence is TGCGCCAGCAGCTTGTCACAGAGTTATAATTCACCCCTCCACTTT. Residues: CASSLSQSYNSPLHF.

This chain uses TRBV28 with TRBJ2-7; 13 bases map to TRBD2. J gave up 2 bases and V 5 bases, and 12 bases lay outside the gene matches. The CDR3 has 18 amino acids. Germline V gives CDR1 MDHEN, CDR2 SYDVKM. CDR3 amino acids: CASSTPRATSGRAYEQYF. CDR3 DNA sequence: TGTGCCAGCAGTACACCCAGGGCAACTAGCGGGAGGGCCTACGAGCAGTACTTC.

As for this clone: One end of the junction fails to match germline, which may point to a read error. The chain joins TRBV7-9 to TRBJ2-7; D may be TRBD1 (7 bases). Germline CDR1 and CDR2: SEHNR and FQNEAQ (reference sequence). The CDR3 contains 15 residues. The CDR3: CSSSRRDSPGVEQYF. Here the CDR3 DNA reads TGTTCCAGCAGCCGCCGGGACAGCCCGGGGGTCGAGCAGTACTTC. The complete variable domain, with remaining parts taken from reference TRBV7-9 and TRBJ2-7, reads DTGVSQNPRHKITKRGQNVTFRCDPISEHNRLYWYRQTLGQGPEFLTYFQNEAQLEKSRLLSDRFSAERPKGSFSTLEIQRTEQGDSAMYLCSSSRRDSPGVEQYFGPGTRLTVT.

The chain is built from TRBV28 and TRBJ1-1; D is undetermined. V lost 3 bases, J lost 4 bases, and 6 bases lay in between. The CDR3 is 12 residues long. The V gene's germline CDR1 is MDHEN and CDR2 SYDVKM. As DNA, the CDR3 is TGTGCCAGCAGTTTGTCGGGCACTGAAGCTTTCTTT. As protein: CASSLSGTEAFF.

The rearrangement uses TRBV29-1 and TRBJ2-1; TRBD2 matches at 10 bases. The germline CDR1 and CDR2 sequences are SQVTM and ANQGSEA. CDR3 length: 15 amino acids. With V trimmed by 4 bases and J by 7 bases, 10 bases remained unmatched. CDR3 bases: TGCAGCGTTGTATCTAGCGGGAGTGGGAGGAATGAGCAGTTCTTC. It yields the protein CSVVSSGSGRNEQFF.

The gene calls are TRBV5-6 and TRBJ2-2; TRBD2 matches 10 bases. Germline assignment: CDR1 SGHDT and CDR2 YYEEEE. The CDR3 has 15 amino acids. Trimming cost V 5 bases and J 4 bases; bases outside gene matches: 5. CDR3 sequence (DNA): TGTGCCAGCAGTACAGCGGGAGGGTTCACCGGGGAGCTGTTTTTT. It translates to CASSTAGGFTGELFF. The full variable domain, in which reference TRBV5-6 and TRBJ2-2 provide the parts outside the CDR3, is DAGVTQSPTHLIKTRGQQVTLRCSPKSGHDTVSWYQQALGQGPQFIFQYYEEEERQRGNFPDRFSGHQFPNYSSELNVNALLLGDSALYLCASSTAGGFTGELFFGEGSRLTVL.

The chain employs TRBV5-1 and TRBJ2-3; no clear D gene. There are 12 residues in the CDR3. V gave up 1 base and J gave up 5 bases, with 5 bases separating them. The germline V gene encodes CDR1 SGHRS and CDR2 YFSETQ. CDR3 nucleotide sequence: TGCGCCAGCAGCTTGTCGGTAGATACGCAGTATTTT. Protein sequence: CASSLSVDTQYF.

The rearrangement links TRBV18 to TRBJ2-2; 12 nucleotides align to TRBD2. Trimming took 3 bases from V and 11 from J; bases not matched to a gene: 7. The germline gives CDR1 KGHSH, CDR2 LQKENI. This CDR3 is built from 15 residues. The CDR3 region is CASSPRTSGVGELFF. CDR3 DNA sequence: TGTGCCAGCTCACCCCGGACTAGCGGGGTAGGAGAGCTGTTTTTT.

The chain links TRBV28 to TRBJ1-4; 10 bases fit TRBD1. The CDR3 covers 17 residues. Germline values: CDR1 MDHEN, CDR2 SYDVKM. The J segment lost 8 bases and the V segment lost 7 bases, leaving 16 bases of the junction unmatched. CDR3 amino acids: CASIGTGERKGGEKLFF. The CDR3 nucleotides read TGTGCCAGCATAGGGACAGGGGAACGGAAAGGTGGAGAAAAACTGTTTTTT.

The CDR3 DNA reads as TGTGCCAGCAGCCCGTCGACACCACAGACTGAAGCTTTCTTT. Translated, it gives CASSPSTPQTEAFF. This chain joins TRBV6-5 and TRBJ1-1; no clear D. The V and J ends lost 6 bases and 5 bases respectively, with 16 bases between them. Germline V gene lookup returns CDR1 MNHEY and CDR2 SVGAGI. The CDR3 has 14 residues.

V usage is TRBV27 and J usage is TRBJ2-5, with 8 nucleotides matching TRBD2. The J call is doubtful: the DNA matches TRBJ2-7 better. The germline gives CDR1 MNHEY, CDR2 SMNVEV (reference sequence). The CDR3 sequence is 15 residues long. The CDR3 here is CASSIGRAPTYEQYF. CDR3 in DNA: TGTGCCAGCAGTATCGGGAGGGCCCCAACCTACGAGCAGTACTTC.

J is TRBJ2-6 and V is TRBV7-3, with D unresolved. Germline-derived CDR1 and CDR2 are SGHTA and FQGTGA. Deletions cut 3 bases from V and 0 bases from J, with 12 bases between. CDR3 length equals 17 residues. The CDR3 DNA reads as TGTGCCAGCAGCTTGGGCCCCCTGAACTCTGGGGCCAACGTCCTGACTTTC. Translated: CASSLGPLNSGANVLTF.

The genes are TRBV18 and TRBJ2-7, with 15 bases identical to TRBD2. The CDR3 has 18 amino acids. V lost 0 bases, J lost 6 bases, and 9 bases stayed unmatched. Germline lookup yields CDR1 KGHSH and CDR2 LQKENI. The CDR3 reads CASSPPGLAGGTIGEQYF. The CDR3 nucleotides read TGTGCCAGCTCACCACCGGGACTAGCGGGAGGAACCATTGGCGAGCAGTACTTC.

The sample holds one count of this clone. The chain joins TRBV28 to TRBJ2-7, with 7 bases that match TRBD1. The CDR3 contains 14 residues. Trimming took 7 bases from V and 3 from J; bases not matched to a gene: 9. From germline, CDR1 is MDHEN and CDR2 SYDVKM. The CDR3 sequence: CASTNLQGNYEQYF. CDR3 sequence (DNA): TGTGCCAGCACCAACCTACAGGGGAACTACGAGCAGTACTTC. The variable domain in full, with the rest retrieved from reference TRBV28 and TRBJ2-7, is DVKVTQSSRYLVKRTGEKVFLECVQDMDHENMFWYRQDPGLGLRLIYFSYDVKMKEKGDIPEGYSVSREKKERFSLILESASTNQTSMYLCASTNLQGNYEQYFGPGTRLTVT.

V usage is TRBV7-2 and J usage is TRBJ2-1, with TRBD2 matching over 7 bases. This CDR3 region has 16 residues. The germline gives CDR1 SGHTA, CDR2 FQGNSA. Trimming cost V 1 base and J 9 bases; bases outside gene matches: 12. The CDR3 DNA follows: TGTGCCAGCAGCTTAGAACGGCGGGAGTGGGGACGTGAGCAGTTCTTC. Its translation: CASSLERREWGREQFF.

The table lists this clone with a few counts. This chain uses TRBV2 with TRBJ1-1, with 9 bases matching TRBD1. Per the germline V gene, CDR1 is SNHLY and CDR2 is FYNNEI. The CDR3 has 14 residues. V lost 7 bases, J lost 1 base, and 4 bases stayed unmatched. The CDR3 sequence is CASTRTGANTEAFF. In nucleotides, the CDR3 is TGTGCCAGCACCAGGACAGGGGCGAACACTGAAGCTTTCTTT.

The chain uses TRBV18 and TRBJ1-5; D might be TRBD1 (5 bases). This CDR3 contains 14 residues. In germline, CDR1 is KGHSH, CDR2 LQKENI. V dropped 10 bases and J dropped 6 bases, with 19 bases sitting between them. The DNA of the CDR3 is TGTGCCACCCCCGACAGATGGGTCGCTCAGCCCCAGCATTTT. Protein: CATPDRWVAQPQHF.

J is TRBJ1-2 and V is TRBV29-1; D perhaps matches TRBD1 (6 bases). Trimming removed 5 bases from V and 12 bases from J, with 16 bases in between. Germline V CDR1 and CDR2: SQVTM, ANQGSEA. The CDR3 length is 11 residues. CDR3 DNA: TGCAGCGTTACCGGGACACAGGGTCACACCTTC. Translation: CSVTGTQGHTF.